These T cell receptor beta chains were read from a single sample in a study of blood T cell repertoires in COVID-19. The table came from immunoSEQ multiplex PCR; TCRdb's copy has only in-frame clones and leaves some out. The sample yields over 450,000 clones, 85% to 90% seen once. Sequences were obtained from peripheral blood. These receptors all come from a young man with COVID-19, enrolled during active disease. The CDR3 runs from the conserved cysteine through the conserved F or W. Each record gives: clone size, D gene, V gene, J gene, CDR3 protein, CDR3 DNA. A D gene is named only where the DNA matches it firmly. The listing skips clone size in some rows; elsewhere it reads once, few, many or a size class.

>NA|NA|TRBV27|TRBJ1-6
CASSPRANGSPLHF
TGTGCCAGCAGCCCGCGTGCGAACGGTTCACCCCTCCACTTT
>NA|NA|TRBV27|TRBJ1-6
CASSFPGGSPLHF
TGTGCCAGCAGTTTTCCCGGGGGTTCACCCCTCCACTTT
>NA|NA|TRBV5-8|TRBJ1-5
CASSPPVGGVGNQPQHF
TGTGCCAGCAGCCCCCCGGTGGGCGGGGTGGGCAATCAGCCCCAGCATTTT
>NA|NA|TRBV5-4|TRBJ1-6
CASRPGGAYNSPLHF
TGTGCCAGCAGGCCCGGGGGGGCGTATAATTCACCCCTCCACTTT
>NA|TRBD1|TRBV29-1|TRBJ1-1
CSVEPRMDRATEAFF
TGCAGCGTTGAACCACGAATGGACAGGGCAACTGAAGCTTTCTTT
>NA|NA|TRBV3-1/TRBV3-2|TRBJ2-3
CASSPRRDSLADTQYF
TGTGCCAGCAGCCCCCGCCGGGATAGCTTAGCAGATACGCAGTATTTT
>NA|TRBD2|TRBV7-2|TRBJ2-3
CASSLLRLAGPDTQYF
TGTGCCAGCAGCTTACTAAGGCTAGCGGGCCCAGATACGCAGTATTTT
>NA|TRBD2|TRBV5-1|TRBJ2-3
CASSFTSGGPTDTQYF
TGCGCCAGCAGCTTTACCAGCGGGGGCCCCACAGATACGCAGTATTTT
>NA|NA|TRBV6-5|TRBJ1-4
CASSKRPGKLFF
TGTGCCAGCTCAAAAAGACCGGGGAAACTGTTTTTT
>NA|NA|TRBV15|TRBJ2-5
CATSVGEQETQYF
TGTGCCACCAGCGTAGGGGAACAAGAGACCCAGTACTTC
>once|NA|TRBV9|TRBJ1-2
CASSDTGAYGYTF
TGTGCCAGCAGCGATACAGGAGCCTATGGCTACACCTTC
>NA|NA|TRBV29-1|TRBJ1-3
CSVETGPPGNTIYF
TGCAGCGTGGAGACAGGACCGCCTGGAAACACCATATATTTT
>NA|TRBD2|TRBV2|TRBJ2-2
CASSEVRGDVSGELFF
TGTGCCAGCAGTGAGGTGCGGGGGGATGTGTCCGGGGAGCTGTTTTTT
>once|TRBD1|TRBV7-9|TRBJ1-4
CASSSGQGLKEKLFF
TGTGCCAGCAGCTCCGGACAGGGTCTGAAGGAAAAACTGTTTTTT
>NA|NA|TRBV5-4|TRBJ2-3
CASSLQGTDTQYF
TGTGCCAGCAGCTTGCAGGGTACGGATACGCAGTATTTT
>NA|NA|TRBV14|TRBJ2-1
CASSQYTALAGQFF
TGTGCCAGCAGCCAATATACGGCCTTGGCAGGGCAGTTCTTC
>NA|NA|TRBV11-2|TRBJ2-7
CASSEDLPRYYEQYF
TGTGCCAGCAGCGAAGACCTACCGCGGTACTACGAGCAGTACTTC
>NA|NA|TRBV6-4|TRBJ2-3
CASSTGTAADTQYF
TGTGCCTCCTCGACTGGGACTGCTGCGGATACGCAGTATTTT
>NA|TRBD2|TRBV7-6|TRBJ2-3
CASSLSGGHTDTQYF
TGTGCCAGCAGCTTATCGGGGGGGCACACAGATACGCAGTATTTT
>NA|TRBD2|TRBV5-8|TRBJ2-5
CASSSGLAGEETQYF
TGTGCCAGCAGCTCGGGACTAGCGGGAGAAGAGACCCAGTACTTC
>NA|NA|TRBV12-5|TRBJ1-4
CASGLVPPGEKLFF
TGTGCTAGTGGTTTGGTACCTCCGGGGGAAAAACTGTTTTTT
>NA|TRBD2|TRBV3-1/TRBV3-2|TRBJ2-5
CASSLSGVQETQYF
TGTGCCAGCAGCCTGAGCGGGGTCCAAGAGACCCAGTACTTC
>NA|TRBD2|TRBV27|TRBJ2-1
CASSSLAGGPTYISNEQFF
TGTGCCAGCAGTTCCTTAGCGGGAGGGCCGACTTACATCTCGAATGAGCAGTTCTTC
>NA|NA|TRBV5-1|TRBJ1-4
CASSLQGTNEKLFF
TGCGCCAGCAGCTTGCAGGGAACTAATGAAAAACTGTTTTTT
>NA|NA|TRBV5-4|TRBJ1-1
CVTRGNTEAFF
TGTGTCACACGGGGGAACACTGAAGCTTTCTTT
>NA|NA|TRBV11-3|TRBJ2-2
CASSPGGANTGELFF
TGTGCCAGCAGCCCGGGGGGCGCGAACACCGGGGAGCTGTTTTTT
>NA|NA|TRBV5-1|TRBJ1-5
CASSLGGGSNQPQHF
TGCGCCAGCAGCTTGGGAGGGGGAAGCAATCAGCCCCAGCATTTT
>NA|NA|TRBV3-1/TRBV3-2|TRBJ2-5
CASSQDQGWQTQYF
TGTGCCAGCAGCCAAGATCAGGGGTGGCAGACCCAGTACTTC
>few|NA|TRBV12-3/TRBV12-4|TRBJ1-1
CASSSLGGTEAFF
TGTGCCAGCAGTTCCCTCGGAGGGACTGAAGCTTTCTTT
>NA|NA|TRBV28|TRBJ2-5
CASSPRDKETQYF
TGTGCCAGCAGTCCCAGGGATAAAGAGACCCAGTACTTC
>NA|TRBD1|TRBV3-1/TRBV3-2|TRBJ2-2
CASSQQHRGAGELFF
TGTGCCAGCAGCCAACAGCACAGGGGGGCCGGGGAGCTGTTTTTT
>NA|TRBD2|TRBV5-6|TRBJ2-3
CASSLTGRATDTQYF
TGTGCCAGCAGCTTGACTGGGAGGGCAACAGATACGCAGTATTTT
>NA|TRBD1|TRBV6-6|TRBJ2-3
CASSWDRGLGTQYF
TGTGCCAGCAGTTGGGACAGGGGGCTCGGTACGCAGTATTTT
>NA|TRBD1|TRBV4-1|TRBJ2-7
CASSQTGTGGNEQYF
TGCGCCAGCAGCCAAACCGGGACAGGGGGTAACGAGCAGTACTTC
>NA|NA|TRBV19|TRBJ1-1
CASSSSRQAKDRQAFF
TGTGCCAGTAGTAGTTCTCGACAGGCCAAGGATCGACAAGCTTTCTTT
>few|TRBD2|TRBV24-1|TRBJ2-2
CATSDSTSGGATGELFF
TGTGCCACCAGTGATTCAACTAGCGGGGGGGCCACCGGGGAGCTGTTTTTT
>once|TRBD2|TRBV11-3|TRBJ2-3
CASSLPPASGTADTQYF
TGTGCCAGCAGCTTACCCCCGGCTAGCGGGACGGCAGATACGCAGTATTTT
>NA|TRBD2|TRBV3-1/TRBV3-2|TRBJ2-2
CASSLITSGGGTGELFF
TGTGCCAGCAGCCTAATCACTAGCGGGGGCGGCACCGGGGAGCTGTTTTTT
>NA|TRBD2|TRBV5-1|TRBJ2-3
CASSLVLAGGSDTQYF
TGCGCCAGCAGCCTTGTTTTAGCGGGAGGCTCAGATACGCAGTATTTT
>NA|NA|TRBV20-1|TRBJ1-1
CSALGRAEAFF
TGCAGTGCCCTGGGGAGGGCTGAAGCTTTCTTT
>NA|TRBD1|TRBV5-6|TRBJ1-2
CASGTGGGGNYGYTF
TGTGCCAGCGGGACAGGGGGAGGGGGAAACTATGGCTACACCTTC
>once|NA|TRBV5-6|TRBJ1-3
CASSLLNTIYF
TGTGCCAGCAGCTTGCTAAACACCATATATTTT
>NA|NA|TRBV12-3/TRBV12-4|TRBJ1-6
CASSLQGPSLHF
TGTGCCAGCAGCCTCCAGGGGCCATCCCTCCACTTT
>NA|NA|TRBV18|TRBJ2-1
CASSLLDSNEQFF
TGTGCCAGCTCCCTCCTTGACAGCAATGAGCAGTTCTTC
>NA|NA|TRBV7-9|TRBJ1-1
CASSRTQEATEAFF
TGTGCCAGCAGCAGGACTCAAGAGGCCACTGAAGCTTTCTTT
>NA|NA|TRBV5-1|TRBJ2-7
CASSFGQGHEQYF
TGCGCCAGCAGCTTCGGGCAGGGGCATGAGCAGTACTTC
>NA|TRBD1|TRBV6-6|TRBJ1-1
CASSVGQQVYGEAFF
TGTGCCAGCAGTGTGGGACAGCAAGTCTACGGTGAAGCTTTCTTT
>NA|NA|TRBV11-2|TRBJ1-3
CASSLDRADTIYF
TGTGCCAGCAGCTTAGACAGGGCAGACACCATATATTTT
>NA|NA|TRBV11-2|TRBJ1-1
CASSLAEGVTEAFF
TGTGCCAGCAGCTTAGCCGAGGGGGTCACTGAAGCTTTCTTT
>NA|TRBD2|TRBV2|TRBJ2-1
CASKKRGGSYNEQFF
TGTGCCAGCAAGAAGCGGGGGGGCTCCTACAATGAGCAGTTCTTC
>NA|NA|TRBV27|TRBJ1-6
CASSLLPGAGNSPLHF
TGTGCCAGCAGTTTGTTACCAGGGGCCGGTAATTCACCCCTCCACTTT
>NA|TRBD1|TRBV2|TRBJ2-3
CASRDRPTDTQYF
TGTGCCAGCCGGGACAGGCCCACAGATACGCAGTATTTT
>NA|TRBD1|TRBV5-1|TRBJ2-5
CASSLLTGGLRETQYF
TGCGCCAGCAGCTTACTTACAGGGGGCCTCCGGGAGACCCAGTACTTC
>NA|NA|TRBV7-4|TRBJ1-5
CASSLGAGYQPQHF
TGTGCCAGCAGCTTAGGAGCAGGGTATCAGCCCCAGCATTTT
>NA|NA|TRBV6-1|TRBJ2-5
CASSEAGAGETQYF
TGTGCCAGCAGTGAAGCAGGGGCGGGGGAGACCCAGTACTTC
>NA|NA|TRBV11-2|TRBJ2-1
CASLPPWAEDNEQFF
TGTGCCAGCCTCCCTCCTTGGGCAGAAGACAATGAGCAGTTCTTC
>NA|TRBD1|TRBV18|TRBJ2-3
CASSPPGQGTDTQYF
TGTGCCAGCTCACCACCGGGACAGGGCACAGATACGCAGTATTTT
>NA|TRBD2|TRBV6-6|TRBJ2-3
CASSPRPGLAGVGSNTDTQYF
TGTGCCAGCAGCCCACGACCGGGACTAGCGGGAGTTGGTAGCAACACAGATACGCAGTATTTT
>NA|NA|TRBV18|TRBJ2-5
CASSPVAAQETQYF
TGTGCCAGCTCACCAGTTGCGGCACAAGAGACCCAGTACTTC
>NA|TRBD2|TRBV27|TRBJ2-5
CASSSPGTSGETQYF
TGTGCCAGCAGTTCCCCCGGGACTAGCGGAGAGACCCAGTACTTC